This note documents a single T cell receptor beta chain sequence. Its antigen is currently not known. Nothing much larger sits one base from this clone, and base qualities are not available. This sample is part of a study of T-cell reconstitution after alpha-beta-depleted transplantation in children (dated by TCRdb to 2015 to 2016). In the study overall: T-cell immune reconstitution after TCRalphabeta/CD19-depleted allogeneic hematopoietic cell transplantation in children was quantitatively tracked in the study by means of TCR repertoire profiling.

The library was generated by PCR. Instrument used: Illumina HiSeq 2500. TCR library preparation used molecular barcoding, with unique molecular identifiers applied to normalize quantification of the TCRbeta repertoire. TCRdb trimmed public reads at Q25 via fastp, called clones via MiXCR and kept in-frame beta chains. Merged by CDR3 protein, the rows form single entries marked with the most common genes and DNA. The sample table contains 600,000 to 700,000 distinct CDR3 sequences; only one count was recorded for roughly 15% of them. Of the sample, around 0.96% is held by the ten largest clones. CDR1 and CDR2 were assigned from the germline V gene as KGHSH and LQKENI. The CDR3 spans 15 residues, from the cysteine through the phenylalanine. Only the CDR3 part of the read is kept: 45 bases, read in frame from the first base. Relative to germline, V is 6 bases shorter and J is 0 bases shorter, with 14 bases between their ends.

Sequenced here: PBMCs from the stem cell graft donor, sampled from the stem cell graft. The sequence was obtained from a human donor who donated a stem cell graft to a child with acute myeloid leukemia. The chain was built from TRBV18 and TRBJ1-1; the D gene is perhaps TRBD1, on 6 matching bases. The sequenced DNA: TGTGCCAGCTCGGGGGGCCTCGGGATGAACACTGAAGCTTTCTTT. It is translated as CASSGGLGMNTEAFF.